The clone carrying this T cell receptor (beta chain) occurred once. Sequencing was performed with immunoSEQ multiplex PCR; in TCRdb, only in-frame clones are kept and a portion is missing. Of 250,000 or so clones in the sample, around 86% were seen once. The V gene's germline CDR1 is KGHSH and CDR2 LQKENI. The CDR3 loop spans 15 amino acids. The J segment lost 2 bases and the V segment lost 4 bases, leaving 6 bases of the junction unmatched. These data come from a study of blood T cell repertoires in COVID-19. J is TRBJ1-1 and V is TRBV18, with 8 bases lining up with TRBD1. The receptor's source is a man aged 40-49 years with active or convalescent COVID-19. Sequencing was done on a sample of peripheral blood. DNA of the CDR3: TGTGCCAGCTCACTGGCCGGGACAGGAAACACTGAAGCTTTCTTT. Amino acids: CASSLAGTGNTEAFF.